This T cell receptor beta chain was identified in a study of cytomegalovirus exposure and HLA in healthy donors. This CDR3 region has 16 residues. Germline V gene sequence: CDR1 SGHNT, CDR2 YENEEA. The V gene end was trimmed by 2 bases and the J gene end by 7 bases; junction bases not matched to a gene: 9. The study ran its PCR with 60 Vbeta and 13 Jbeta primers. In the authors' methods: In a later analysis, 79 million or so unique TCR beta chains included roughly 11 million shared by two or more donors. Produced via immunoSEQ multiplex PCR; TCRdb's table is partial and in-frame only. V and J calls and clone size follow that table, whereas D and trimming were derived from the DNA. This table holds 150,000 to 200,000 clones, around 80% found once.

This receptor was taken from a woman younger than 45 in good health and CMV-seropositive. Sequenced input: PBMCs. The rearrangement joins TRBV11-3 to TRBJ2-5; 11 bases are shared with TRBD2. In nucleotides, the CDR3 is TGTGCCAGCAGCTTACGCCTAGCGGGAGGCCATGTGACCCAGTACTTC. Its protein is CASSLRLAGGHVTQYF.